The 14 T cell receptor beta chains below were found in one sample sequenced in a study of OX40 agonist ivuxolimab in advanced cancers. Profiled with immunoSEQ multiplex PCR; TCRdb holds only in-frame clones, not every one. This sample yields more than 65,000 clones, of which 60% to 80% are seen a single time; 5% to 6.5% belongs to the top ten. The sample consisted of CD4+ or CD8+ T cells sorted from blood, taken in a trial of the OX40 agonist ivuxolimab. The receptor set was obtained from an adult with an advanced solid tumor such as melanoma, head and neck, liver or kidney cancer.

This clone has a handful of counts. The CDR3 DNA reads as TGTGCCAGCAGCCCGGATTACAATGAGCAGTTCTTC. The encoded protein is CASSPDYNEQFF. The J gene is TRBJ2-1, the V gene TRBV5-4; the D is unclear. Germline CDR1 reads SGHNT; CDR2 reads YYREEE (reference sequence). There are 12 residues in the CDR3. The V end was cut by 4 bases, the J end by 4 bases, with 6 bases between.

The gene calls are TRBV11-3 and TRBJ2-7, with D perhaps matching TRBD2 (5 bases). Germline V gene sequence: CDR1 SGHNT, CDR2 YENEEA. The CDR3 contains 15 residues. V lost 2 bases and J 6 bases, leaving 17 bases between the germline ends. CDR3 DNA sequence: TGTGCCAGCAGCTTAACCGGGGATCTAGGCGGCGAGCAGTACTTC. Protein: CASSLTGDLGGEQYF.

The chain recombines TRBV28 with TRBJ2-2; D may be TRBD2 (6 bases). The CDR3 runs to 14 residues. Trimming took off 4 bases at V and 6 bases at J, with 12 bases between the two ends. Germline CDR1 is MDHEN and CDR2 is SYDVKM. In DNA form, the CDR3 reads TGTGCCAGCAGTTACGGAGGGTCCGCCGGGGAGCTGTTTTTT. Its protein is CASSYGGSAGELFF. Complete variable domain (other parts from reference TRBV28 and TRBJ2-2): DVKVTQSSRYLVKRTGEKVFLECVQDMDHENMFWYRQDPGLGLRLIYFSYDVKMKEKGDIPEGYSVSREKKERFSLILESASTNQTSMYLCASSYGGSAGELFFGEGSRLTVL.

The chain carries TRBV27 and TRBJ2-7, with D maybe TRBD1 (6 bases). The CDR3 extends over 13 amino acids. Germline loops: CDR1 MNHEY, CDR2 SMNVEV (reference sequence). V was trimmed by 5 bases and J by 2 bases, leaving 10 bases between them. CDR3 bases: TGTGCCAGCAGTCCCGACAGGCCCTACGAGCAGTACTTC. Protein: CASSPDRPYEQYF.

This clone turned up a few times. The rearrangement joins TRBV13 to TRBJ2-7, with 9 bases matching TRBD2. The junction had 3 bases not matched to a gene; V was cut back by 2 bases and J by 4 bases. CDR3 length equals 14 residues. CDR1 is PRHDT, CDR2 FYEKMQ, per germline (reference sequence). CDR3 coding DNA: TGTGCCAGCAGCTTAAGGGGACTAGCTTACGAGCAGTACTTC. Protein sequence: CASSLRGLAYEQYF. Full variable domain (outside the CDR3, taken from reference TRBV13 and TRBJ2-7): AAGVIQSPRHLIKEKRETATLKCYPIPRHDTVYWYQQGPGQDPQFLISFYEKMQSDKGSIPDRFSAQQFSDYHSELNMSSLELGDSALYFCASSLRGLAYEQYFGPGTRLTVT.

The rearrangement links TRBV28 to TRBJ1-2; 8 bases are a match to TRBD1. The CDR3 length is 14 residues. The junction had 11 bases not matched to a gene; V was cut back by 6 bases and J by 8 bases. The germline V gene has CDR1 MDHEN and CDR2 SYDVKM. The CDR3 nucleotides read TGTGCCAGCAGGGGCAGCAGGGGGCTCTGGGGCTACACCTTC. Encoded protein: CASRGSRGLWGYTF.

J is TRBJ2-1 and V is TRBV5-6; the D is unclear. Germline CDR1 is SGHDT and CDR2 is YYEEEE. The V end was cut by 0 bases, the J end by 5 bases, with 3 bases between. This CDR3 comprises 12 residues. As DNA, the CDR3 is TGTGCCAGCAGCTTGGAAAACAATGAGCAGTTCTTC. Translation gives CASSLENNEQFF. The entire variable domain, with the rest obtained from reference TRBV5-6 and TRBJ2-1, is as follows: DAGVTQSPTHLIKTRGQQVTLRCSPKSGHDTVSWYQQALGQGPQFIFQYYEEEERQRGNFPDRFSGHQFPNYSSELNVNALLLGDSALYLCASSLENNEQFFGPGTRLTVL.

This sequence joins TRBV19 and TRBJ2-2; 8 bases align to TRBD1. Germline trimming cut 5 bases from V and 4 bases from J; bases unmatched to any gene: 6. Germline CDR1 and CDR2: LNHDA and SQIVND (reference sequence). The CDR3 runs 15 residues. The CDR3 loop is CASSVRTGPTGELFF. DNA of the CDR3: TGTGCCAGTAGTGTGAGGACAGGGCCCACCGGGGAGCTGTTTTTT.

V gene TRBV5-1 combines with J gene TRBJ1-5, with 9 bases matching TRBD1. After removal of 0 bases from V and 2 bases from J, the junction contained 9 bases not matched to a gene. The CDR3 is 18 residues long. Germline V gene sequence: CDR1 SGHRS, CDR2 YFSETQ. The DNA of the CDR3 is TGCGCCAGCAGCTTGGGTTATGGGACAGGGCTTGGCAATCAGCCCCAGCATTTT. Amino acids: CASSLGYGTGLGNQPQHF.

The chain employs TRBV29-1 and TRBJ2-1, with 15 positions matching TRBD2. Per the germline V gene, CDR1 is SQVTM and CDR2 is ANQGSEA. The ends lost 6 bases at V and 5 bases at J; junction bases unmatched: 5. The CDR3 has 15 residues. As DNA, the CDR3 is TGCAGCGTCTGGACTAGCGGGAGGGGGAACAATGAGCAGTTCTTC. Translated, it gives CSVWTSGRGNNEQFF.

The CDR3 sequence is CASSSDRSYGYTF. In nucleotides, the CDR3 is TGTGCCAGCAGTTCTGACAGGTCCTATGGCTACACCTTC. The rearrangement links TRBV2 to TRBJ1-2; possible D gene TRBD1, 6 bases. Between the trimmed V and J ends, which lost 5 bases and 4 bases, there was a span of 11 bases. CDR3 length equals 13 residues. The germline gives CDR1 SNHLY, CDR2 FYNNEI.

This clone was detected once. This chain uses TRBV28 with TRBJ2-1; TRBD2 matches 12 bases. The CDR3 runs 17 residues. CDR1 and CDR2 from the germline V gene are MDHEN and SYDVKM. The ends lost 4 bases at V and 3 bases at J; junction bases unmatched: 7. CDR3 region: CASSSERTSGDYNEQFF. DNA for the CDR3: TGTGCCAGCAGTTCTGAGCGGACTAGCGGGGACTACAATGAGCAGTTCTTC.

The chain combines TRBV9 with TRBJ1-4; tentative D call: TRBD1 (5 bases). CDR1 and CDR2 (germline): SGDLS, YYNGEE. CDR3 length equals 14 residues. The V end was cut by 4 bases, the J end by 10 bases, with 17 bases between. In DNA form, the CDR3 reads TGTGCCAGCAGCCCCAGGGCAGATTTCAGAAAACTGTTTTTT. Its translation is CASSPRADFRKLFF.

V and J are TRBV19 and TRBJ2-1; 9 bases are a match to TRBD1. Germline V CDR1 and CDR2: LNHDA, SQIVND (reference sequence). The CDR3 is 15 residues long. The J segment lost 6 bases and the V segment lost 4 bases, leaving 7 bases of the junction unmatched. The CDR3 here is CASSTGQGQGNEQFF. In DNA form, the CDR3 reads TGTGCCAGTAGTACGGGACAGGGCCAAGGCAATGAGCAGTTCTTC.